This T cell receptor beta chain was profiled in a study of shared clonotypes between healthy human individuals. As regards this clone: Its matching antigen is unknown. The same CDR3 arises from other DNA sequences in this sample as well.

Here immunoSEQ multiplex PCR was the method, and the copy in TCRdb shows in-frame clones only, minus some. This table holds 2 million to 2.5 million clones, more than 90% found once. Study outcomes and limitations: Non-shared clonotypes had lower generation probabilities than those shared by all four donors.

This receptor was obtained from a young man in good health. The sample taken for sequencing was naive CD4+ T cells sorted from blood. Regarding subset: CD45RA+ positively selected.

The CDR3 DNA follows: TGTGCCAGCAGCTTAACTAGCGGGAGAGATGAGCAGTTCTTC. Amino acid sequence: CASSLTSGRDEQFF. The gene calls are TRBV5-4 and TRBJ2-1; 11 nucleotides line up with TRBD2. There are 14 residues in the CDR3. Trimming removed 2 bases from V and 8 bases from J; junction bases left unmatched: 3. The germline V gene encodes CDR1 SGHNT and CDR2 YYREEE (reference sequence).